This T cell receptor (beta chain) was profiled in a study of cytomegalovirus exposure and HLA in healthy donors. Study conclusions and caveats: Some V segments, TRBV6-2 and TRBV6-3 among them, were indistinguishable and were therefore excluded.

Trimming took 3 bases from V and 8 from J; bases not matched to a gene: 13. CDR3 size: 15 residues. CDR1 SQVTM and CDR2 ANQGSEA come from the germline V gene. With regard to this clone: No antigen is known for it.

The PCR was carried out with 60 Vbeta primers and 13 Jbeta primers. Repertoires were generated with immunoSEQ multiplex PCR, while TCRdb's copy carries only in-frame clones and drops some. Of approximately 150,000 clones listed, 68% are singletons. What was sequenced was PBMCs. This clonotype was obtained from a woman aged 40-49 years in good health and CMV-seropositive. The chain employs TRBV29-1 and TRBJ2-1; 7 bases line up with TRBD2. CDR3 sequence reads: CSVEAGADVGDEQFF. As DNA, the CDR3 is TGCAGCGTTGAGGCGGGAGCCGACGTGGGGGATGAGCAGTTCTTC.